These 17 T cell receptor beta chains were all obtained from the same sample, sequenced in a study of CD8 T cells in Susac syndrome. An amount of RNA that ranged from roughly 0.5 to 1 ug was reverse transcribed with random hexamers. TCRdb re-derived calls from the immunoSEQ multiplex PCR reads in MiXCR, one entry per CDR3 protein. The table includes approximately 150,000 distinct CDR3 sequences, 80% to 95% detected once. The sequencing input was CD4+ T cells from PBMCs. Receptor source: a human donor in good health.

The CDR3 DNA reads TGTGCCAGCAGCTTCGGACCCTTCTACGAGCAGTACTTC. It is translated as CASSFGPFYEQYF. This chain uses TRBV7-9 with TRBJ2-7, with unresolved D. In germline, CDR1 is SEHNR, CDR2 FQNEAQ (reference sequence). The CDR3 is 13 amino acids. The V and J ends lost 3 bases and 3 bases respectively, with 9 bases between them.

V usage is TRBV20-1 and J usage is TRBJ1-1; D is unresolved. CDR1 DFQATT and CDR2 SNEGSKA come from the germline V gene (reference sequence). Trimming took 2 bases from V and 5 from J, leaving 15 bases between them. The CDR3 is 14 amino acids. CDR3 DNA: TGCAGTGCTAGACGCGGCTCGGCGGGGACTGAAGCTTTCTTT. Protein sequence: CSARRGSAGTEAFF.

The CDR3 here is CASARGGGARDTQYF. Here the CDR3 DNA reads TGTGCCAGCGCCCGAGGCGGGGGGGCGAGAGATACGCAGTATTTT. The V gene is TRBV12-3 or TRBV12-4, the J gene TRBJ2-3; 9 nucleotides align to TRBD2. J was trimmed by 5 bases and V by 8 bases; bases with no gene match: 11. This CDR3 contains 15 residues.

This clonotype was found once. The chain uses TRBV7-3 and TRBJ2-5; 7 bases are a match to TRBD1. The length of the CDR3 is 14 residues. J lost 4 bases, V lost 5 bases, and 7 bases had no gene match. The V gene's germline CDR1 is SGHTA and CDR2 FQGTGA. DNA for the CDR3: TGTGCCAGCAGCCCCGTAGGGGGCGCAGAGACCCAGTACTTC. Translated, it gives CASSPVGGAETQYF.

The chain links TRBV23-1 to TRBJ1-6; a possible D gene is TRBD1 (5 bases). TRBV23-1 is given ORF status, its function remaining uncertain. V shed 7 bases and J shed 0 bases, with 13 bases lying between them. The CDR3 contains 16 residues. This CDR3 is CASKGRGLSYNSPLHF. The CDR3 DNA is TGCGCCAGCAAGGGACGGGGTCTCTCCTATAATTCACCCCTCCACTTT.

V is TRBV5-1 and J is TRBJ2-7; D is ambiguous. Per germline, CDR1 SGHRS and CDR2 YFSETQ. The CDR3 has 13 residues. The germline V and J ends were trimmed by 3 bases and 5 bases, with 12 bases remaining between them. Here the CDR3 reads CASSSPPLDEQYF. CDR3 DNA sequence: TGCGCCAGCAGCTCGCCACCCCTGGACGAGCAGTACTTC.

The chain couples TRBV28 to TRBJ2-5; D ambiguous. Germline loops: CDR1 MDHEN, CDR2 SYDVKM. Trimming shortened V by 5 bases and J by 5 bases, and 12 bases separated the two germline ends. The CDR3 spans 13 residues. CDR3 DNA: TGTGCCAGCAGTCCCGGAAACGTGGAGACCCAGTACTTC. Protein: CASSPGNVETQYF.

V and J are TRBV2 and TRBJ2-7, with 12 bases identical to TRBD1. Germline lookup yields CDR1 SNHLY and CDR2 FYNNEI. This CDR3 contains 16 residues. Germline trimming cut 7 bases from V and 4 bases from J; bases unmatched to any gene: 11. The CDR3 DNA sequence: TGTGCCAGCACAACCGGGACAGGGGGCGCCGAGTACGAGCAGTACTTC. Translation: CASTTGTGGAEYEQYF.

The rearrangement uses TRBV12-3 or TRBV12-4 and TRBJ2-3; a possible D gene is TRBD2 (6 bases). This CDR3 contains 14 residues. Trimming took off 2 bases at V and 2 bases at J, with 8 bases between the two ends. CDR3: CASSLLANTDTQYF. The CDR3 region has the DNA TGTGCCAGCAGTTTACTAGCGAACACAGATACGCAGTATTTT.

The chain employs TRBV9 and TRBJ1-1; D is undetermined. Germline assignment: CDR1 SGDLS and CDR2 YYNGEE. With 3 bases removed from V and 3 bases from J, the gap between germline ends came to 15 bases. CDR3 length: 15 residues. The CDR3 DNA reads TGTGCCAGCAGCGCGAGTCCCGTTTCGGACACTGAAGCTTTCTTT. It is translated as CASSASPVSDTEAFF.

The chain couples TRBV5-1 to TRBJ1-1, with D maybe TRBD1 (6 bases). V lost 2 bases and J lost 5, with 19 bases in between. CDR3 size: 16 residues. Germline-derived CDR1 and CDR2 are SGHRS and YFSETQ. DNA for the CDR3: TGCGCCAGCAGCTTCGGATTGGGGGGCCGGGGGACTGAAGCTTTCTTT. It yields the protein CASSFGLGGRGTEAFF.

The sample holds one count of this clonotype. The chain links TRBV27 to TRBJ1-1; D not certain. This CDR3 has 13 residues. V was trimmed by 5 bases and J by 10 bases, leaving 17 bases between them. Germline CDR1 MNHEY, CDR2 SMNVEV (reference sequence). CDR3: CASSRDTSRVAFF. The CDR3 DNA reads as TGTGCCAGCAGTCGGGATACCTCAAGGGTAGCTTTCTTT.

V is TRBV12-3 or TRBV12-4 and J is TRBJ2-7; 10 bases agree with TRBD1. V gave up 6 bases and J gave up 5 bases; unmatched junction bases: 4. The CDR3 has 13 residues. The CDR3 loop reads CASRGTGEHEQYF. As DNA, the CDR3 is TGTGCCAGCAGGGGGACAGGGGAACACGAGCAGTACTTC.

This rearrangement joins TRBV5-4 to TRBJ2-2; weak D call: TRBD2 (6 bases). In germline, CDR1 is SGHNT, CDR2 YYREEE (reference sequence). The V end was cut by 3 bases, the J end by 4 bases, with 10 bases between. The CDR3 loop spans 14 amino acids. CDR3 sequence: CASSSGGVTGELFF. CDR3 nucleotide sequence: TGTGCCAGCAGCTCTGGCGGGGTCACCGGGGAGCTGTTTTTT.

The rearrangement uses TRBV20-1 and TRBJ2-5; 10 positions match TRBD1. Germline V gene sequence: CDR1 DFQATT, CDR2 SNEGSKA (reference sequence). The length of the CDR3 is 12 residues. With 5 bases clipped from V and 5 bases from J, the junction kept 2 bases outside the gene matches. The CDR3 loop is CSAGGQGETQYF. The CDR3 region has the DNA TGCAGTGCTGGGGGACAGGGGGAGACCCAGTACTTC.

This rearrangement joins TRBV12-3 or TRBV12-4 to TRBJ2-3; a possible D gene is TRBD2 (5 bases). V lost 3 bases to trimming and J lost 4 bases, with 17 bases between them. The length of the CDR3 is 16 residues. The CDR3 sequence is CASSFSSGLFADTQYF. The CDR3 DNA follows: TGTGCCAGCAGTTTTAGTTCCGGACTCTTCGCAGATACGCAGTATTTT.

V is TRBV12-3 or TRBV12-4 and J is TRBJ2-5; TRBD2 matches 10 bases. J lost 9 bases, V lost 5 bases, and 24 bases had no gene match. CDR3 size: 19 residues. In nucleotides, the CDR3 is TGTGCCAGCAGTCCCCACGATCCGTCGACTAGCGGGCCTTCTGGGGCCCAGTACTTC. This translates into CASSPHDPSTSGPSGAQYF.